The 21 T cell receptor beta chains listed next were all sequenced from one sample in a study of blood T cell repertoires in COVID-19. Generated by immunoSEQ multiplex PCR, the TCRdb table keeps only in-frame clones and is missing some. The sample shows approximately 99,000 clones, roughly four fifths of them seen only once. Material: peripheral blood. Every receptor here comes from a woman between 65 and 79 years old with acute or convalescent COVID-19.

The rearrangement uses TRBV15 and TRBJ2-7; maybe TRBD2 (6 bases). Trimming stripped 2 bases from V and 4 bases from J, with 9 bases between. CDR1 and CDR2 from the germline V gene are LNHNV and YYDKDF (reference sequence). The CDR3 is 13 residues long. The CDR3 protein is CATSRPGEYEQYF. CDR3 sequence (DNA): TGTGCCACCAGCAGACCGGGGGAATACGAGCAGTACTTC.

The CDR3 region has the DNA TGTGCCAGCGGGACTAGCGGGGGGGCTGAGACCCAGTACTTC. Protein: CASGTSGGAETQYF. The chain is built from TRBV9 and TRBJ2-5, with 16 bases aligning to TRBD2. From germline, CDR1 is SGDLS and CDR2 YYNGEE. CDR3 length equals 14 residues. The V and J ends lost 7 bases and 5 bases, in that order; junction bases with no gene match: 2. The full variable domain, completed using reference TRBV9 and TRBJ2-5, is DSGVTQTPKHLITATGQRVTLRCSPRSGDLSVYWYQQSLDQGLQFLIQYYNGEERAKGNILERFSAQQFPDLHSELNLSSLELGDSALYFCASGTSGGAETQYFGPGTRLLVL.

V gene TRBV5-1 combines with J gene TRBJ1-2; D remains ambiguous. Germline-derived CDR1 and CDR2 are SGHRS and YFSETQ. The CDR3 spans 13 residues. Trimming removed 0 bases at V and 6 bases at J, with 9 bases between. The CDR3, as DNA: TGCGCCAGCAGCTTGGTAATCGGTGATGGCTACACCTTC. It translates to CASSLVIGDGYTF.

This clone was observed once. V and J are TRBV27 and TRBJ1-6, with a possible D match to TRBD1 (6 bases). Germline CDR1 reads MNHEY; CDR2 reads SMNVEV (reference sequence). This CDR3 contains 16 residues. V was pared by 5 bases and J by 9 bases, with 20 bases between. The CDR3 loop is CASSPRPTGYASPLHF. CDR3 bases: TGTGCCAGCAGTCCGCGTCCCACAGGGTATGCTTCACCCCTCCACTTT.

The chain couples TRBV7-7 to TRBJ2-3; 7 nucleotides match TRBD1. Germline assignment: CDR1 SSHAT and CDR2 FNYEAQ (reference sequence). Trimming at V came to 5 bases and at J to 2 bases, leaving 7 bases not matched to a gene. The CDR3 length is 15 residues. CDR3 DNA: TGTGCCAGCAGCCCCGGGACAGCCCCCACAGATACGCAGTATTTT. This gives the protein CASSPGTAPTDTQYF.

The V and J genes are TRBV5-4 and TRBJ1-1, with a possible D match to TRBD1 (6 bases). CDR1 SGHNT and CDR2 YYREEE come from the germline V gene (reference sequence). Trimming took off 3 bases at V and 4 bases at J, with 13 bases between the two ends. The CDR3 length is 14 residues. The CDR3 reads CASSSGQFSTEAFF. CDR3 DNA sequence: TGTGCCAGCAGCTCGGGACAATTCTCCACTGAAGCTTTCTTT.

This rearrangement joins TRBV4-2 to TRBJ2-1; 12 bases match TRBD1. V was pared by 3 bases and J by 7 bases, with 10 bases of the junction left unmatched. The CDR3 contains 17 residues. Germline assignment: CDR1 LGHNA and CDR2 YNFKEQ. The CDR3 coding sequence is TGTGCCAGCAGCCAGGAACCCCGGGACAGGGGGCAGAATGAGCAGTTCTTC. This sequence encodes CASSQEPRDRGQNEQFF.

The chain carries TRBV4-3 and TRBJ2-1; no reliable D call. CDR1 is LGHNA, CDR2 YSLEER, per germline. Between the trimmed V and J ends, which lost 0 bases and 4 bases, there was a span of 16 bases. The CDR3 totals 17 residues. This CDR3 is CASSQDQASTEYNEQFF. The CDR3 DNA follows: TGCGCCAGCAGCCAAGATCAGGCTTCCACCGAATACAATGAGCAGTTCTTC.

This chain uses TRBV27 with TRBJ1-4, with unresolved D. The length of the CDR3 is 14 residues. Trimming took off 7 bases at V and 5 bases at J, with 14 bases between the two ends. Germline-derived CDR1 and CDR2 are MNHEY and SMNVEV (reference sequence). The CDR3 DNA reads as TGTGCCAGCAAGAACCGGGATAGAAATGAAAAACTGTTTTTT. It is translated as CASKNRDRNEKLFF.

In DNA, the CDR3 is TGTGCCAGCAGTGGCAGATCAAACACCATATATTTT. Translated, it gives CASSGRSNTIYF. The rearrangement joins TRBV6-2 or TRBV6-3 to TRBJ1-3; D unclear. CDR1 is MNHEY, CDR2 SVGEGT, per germline. V dropped 5 bases and J dropped 6 bases, with 8 bases sitting between them. This CDR3 contains 12 residues.

This sequence joins TRBV6-5 and TRBJ2-2, with a possible D match to TRBD2 (7 bases). CDR3 length: 15 amino acids. Germline CDR1 is MNHEY and CDR2 is SVGAGI. V was shortened by 7 bases and J by 0 bases, with 12 bases between the two germline ends. Written as DNA, the CDR3 is TGTGCCAGCAACGGAGGGGGGGCGAACACCGGGGAGCTGTTTTTT. Translated, it gives CASNGGGANTGELFF.

The chain combines TRBV14 with TRBJ1-6, with 9 bases identical to TRBD1. V lost 0 bases and J lost 7; bases outside the gene matches: 1. CDR1 is SGHDN and CDR2 is FVKESK in the germline V gene. The CDR3 length is 15 residues. CDR3 protein: CASSQETGGNSPLHF. For the CDR3, the DNA is TGTGCCAGCAGCCAAGAGACAGGGGGAAATTCACCCCTCCACTTT.

This chain joins TRBV27 and TRBJ1-1; 7 bases line up with TRBD1. CDR3 length: 16 residues. J lost 1 base, V lost 6 bases, and 11 bases had no gene match. Germline CDR1 reads MNHEY; CDR2 reads SMNVEV (reference sequence). The CDR3 is CASSRIPGTANTEAFF. The DNA for the CDR3 is TGTGCCAGCAGCAGAATCCCCGGGACAGCGAACACTGAAGCTTTCTTT.

CDR3 sequence reads: CASSNVGATGQPQHF. CDR3 DNA: TGCGCCAGCAGCAATGTGGGGGCCACGGGCCAGCCCCAGCATTTT. The genes are TRBV4-1 and TRBJ1-5; TRBD1 is a possible D gene (6 bases). Between the trimmed V and J ends, which lost 5 bases and 7 bases, there was a span of 18 bases. Germline V gene data show CDR1 as MGHRA and CDR2 as YSYEKL. The CDR3 length is 15 residues.

V and J are TRBV9 and TRBJ2-6, with TRBD1 as a possible D gene (6 bases). V shed 3 bases and J shed 3 bases, with 16 bases lying between them. Per germline, CDR1 SGDLS and CDR2 YYNGEE. The CDR3 length is 17 residues. The CDR3 is CASSGRQDPYGANVLTF. DNA for the CDR3: TGTGCCAGCAGCGGACGACAGGACCCATATGGGGCCAACGTCCTGACTTTC.

This chain uses TRBV30 with TRBJ1-3, with 10 nucleotides matching TRBD1. CDR1 and CDR2 (germline): GTSNPN, SVGIG (reference sequence). V gave up 4 bases and J gave up 2 bases; unmatched junction bases: 5. This CDR3 region has 15 residues. DNA of the CDR3: TGTGCCTGGAACCGCGGGACAGGGGCTGGAAACACCATATATTTT. Amino acids: CAWNRGTGAGNTIYF.

This chain uses TRBV30 with TRBJ1-2; D call uncertain. Trimming pared 7 bases from V and 7 bases from J, leaving 16 bases between. Germline lookup yields CDR1 GTSNPN and CDR2 SVGIG (reference sequence). The CDR3 consists of 12 residues. CDR3 nucleotide sequence: TGTGCCTCACAGTTTTGGGAGCGTGGCTACACCTTC. It specifies CASQFWERGYTF.

The chain has TRBV10-3 and TRBJ1-1; 7 positions match TRBD1. Germline V gives CDR1 ENHRY, CDR2 SYGVKD. The CDR3 sequence is 13 residues long. J was trimmed by 4 bases and V by 10 bases; bases with no gene match: 9. The CDR3 is CATLDRLSTEAFF. CDR3 DNA sequence: TGTGCCACATTGGACAGGTTGAGCACTGAAGCTTTCTTT.

The chain has TRBV7-2 and TRBJ2-2; the D gene is possibly TRBD2 (5 bases). Trimming removed 5 bases at V and 7 bases at J, with 11 bases between. CDR3 size: 13 residues. CDR1 SGHTA and CDR2 FQGNSA come from the germline V gene. The CDR3 coding sequence is TGTGCCAGCAGCCGCGAGGGCAGCGGGGAGCTGTTTTTT. It encodes CASSREGSGELFF.

The genes are TRBV5-1 and TRBJ2-7, with 11 nucleotides matching TRBD1. This CDR3 has 15 amino acids. V lost 3 bases and J lost 6; bases outside the gene matches: 8. The V gene's germline CDR1 is SGHRS and CDR2 YFSETQ. The CDR3 sequence: CASSSGTGGSGEQYF. The DNA of the CDR3 is TGCGCCAGCAGCTCAGGGACAGGGGGTTCAGGCGAGCAGTACTTC.

This rearrangement joins TRBV27 to TRBJ1-5; no firm D call. The CDR3 covers 15 residues. With 3 bases removed from V and 0 bases from J, the gap between germline ends came to 9 bases. The V gene's germline CDR1 is MNHEY and CDR2 SMNVEV (reference sequence). The CDR3: CASSLATYSNQPQHF. CDR3 bases: TGTGCCAGCAGTTTGGCGACATATAGCAATCAGCCCCAGCATTTT.